This T cell receptor (beta chain) was sequenced in a study of CD8+ T cells in alopecia areata. Study summary: Those patients who were treated received oral tofacitinib, which was given at 5 to 10 mg twice daily for moderate-to-severe alopecia areata. The study, taken as a whole, reports: Clarity of TCR sharing across patients fell short of that in mice, possibly HLA-related. Elevated clonality characterized lesional scalp relative to normal scalp, particularly in alopecia totalis/universalis.

This clone has more than one count but fewer than ten. Its target is not known. It was cDNA, reverse transcribed from extracted RNA, that served as the sequencing template. Generated by immunoSEQ multiplex PCR, the TCRdb table keeps only in-frame clones and is missing some. The data show some 150,000 clones, around 64% seen once. CDR3 length: 11 residues. The germline V gene has CDR1 GTSNPN and CDR2 SVGIG (reference sequence). The germline V and J ends were trimmed by 5 bases and 2 bases, with 3 bases remaining between them. This specimen consisted of CD8+ T cells sorted from blood, obtained at week 0. The chain couples TRBV30 to TRBJ2-2, with no clear D. This clonotype was sampled from a human donor with alopecia areata. As DNA, the CDR3 is TGTGCCTGGCTAAACACCGGGGAGCTGTTTTTT. Encoded protein: CAWLNTGELFF. The full variable domain, rest sourced from reference TRBV30 and TRBJ2-2, is SQTIHQWPATLVQPVGSPLSLECTVEGTSNPNLYWYRQAAGRGLQLLFYSVGIGQISSEVPQNLSASRPQDRQFILSSKKLLLSDSGFYLCAWLNTGELFFGEGSRLTVL.